The rows below give T cell receptor beta chains drawn from one sample of a study of T-cell memory formation after mild COVID-19. TCRdb reprocessed the 5' RACE reads with MiXCR, giving one entry per CDR3 protein. The sample shows fewer than 700,000 distinct CDR3 sequences, under 20% of them seen only once. The sample taken for sequencing was PBMCs or a T cell subset sorted from them (not recorded which). Every receptor here comes from an adult woman who had mild COVID-19 (a few samples of this study predate the infection). Cell type and time point are not known. Each CDR3 is given with its conserved first and last residue. Each record gives: J gene, clone size, D gene, CDR3 length, V gene, CDR3 protein, CDR3 DNA. A D gene is named only where the DNA matches it firmly. Size is stated for part of the rows, as once, few or many counts, or as a class when the clone is expanded.

j_gene: TRBJ1-1
abundance: NA
d_gene: TRBD1
len: 14
v_gene: TRBV7-6
CDR3aa: CASSQEAGGTEAFF
CDR3nt: TGTGCCAGCAGTCAGGAGGCAGGGGGGACTGAAGCTTTCTTT

j_gene: TRBJ1-2
abundance: few
d_gene: TRBD1
len: 17
v_gene: TRBV5-1
CDR3aa: CASSSSVQGAQIYGYTF
CDR3nt: TGCGCCAGCAGCTCTTCAGTACAGGGGGCCCAGATCTATGGCTACACCTTC

j_gene: TRBJ2-7
abundance: few
d_gene: TRBD2
len: 15
v_gene: TRBV7-2
CDR3aa: CASSLVSSGSVEQYF
CDR3nt: TGTGCCAGCAGCTTAGTATCTAGCGGGAGTGTCGAGCAGTACTTC

j_gene: TRBJ2-2
abundance: NA
d_gene: NA
len: 14
v_gene: TRBV12-3/TRBV12-4
CDR3aa: CASSLDAWSGELFF
CDR3nt: TGTGCCAGCAGTTTAGATGCTTGGTCCGGGGAGCTGTTTTTT

j_gene: TRBJ2-3
abundance: few
d_gene: NA
len: 16
v_gene: TRBV7-3
CDR3aa: CASSSTEAGGTDTQYF
CDR3nt: TGTGCCAGCAGCAGTACCGAGGCAGGGGGGACAGATACGCAGTATTTT

j_gene: TRBJ1-5
abundance: few
d_gene: TRBD1
len: 15
v_gene: TRBV6-6
CDR3aa: CASSTRTGEYQPQHF
CDR3nt: TGTGCCAGCAGTACCCGGACAGGGGAGTATCAGCCCCAGCATTTT

j_gene: TRBJ1-5
abundance: NA
d_gene: NA
len: 14
v_gene: TRBV12-3/TRBV12-4
CDR3aa: CASRRDSSNQPQHF
CDR3nt: TGTGCCAGCAGGAGAGACAGTAGCAATCAGCCCCAGCATTTT

j_gene: TRBJ1-2
abundance: NA
d_gene: NA
len: 13
v_gene: TRBV6-5
CDR3aa: CASSPRDLYGYTF
CDR3nt: TGTGCCAGCAGTCCCAGGGATCTCTATGGCTACACCTTC

j_gene: TRBJ2-3
abundance: many
d_gene: TRBD2
len: 14
v_gene: TRBV3-1
CDR3aa: CASSTTSSTDTQYF
CDR3nt: TGTGCCAGCAGTACGACTAGCAGCACAGATACGCAGTATTTT

j_gene: TRBJ1-1
abundance: few
d_gene: NA
len: 14
v_gene: TRBV10-3
CDR3aa: CAISEQGMNTEAFF
CDR3nt: TGTGCCATCAGTGAGCAAGGGATGAACACTGAAGCTTTCTTT

j_gene: TRBJ2-5
abundance: once
d_gene: TRBD2
len: 17
v_gene: TRBV5-1
CDR3aa: CASSFGFGTSGQETQYF
CDR3nt: TGCGCCAGCAGCTTCGGTTTTGGGACTAGTGGGCAAGAGACCCAGTACTTC

j_gene: TRBJ2-3
abundance: NA
d_gene: NA
len: 16
v_gene: TRBV7-2
CDR3aa: CASSLGRGGTADTQYF
CDR3nt: TGTGCCAGCAGCCTAGGGAGGGGGGGCACGGCAGATACGCAGTATTTT

j_gene: TRBJ2-3
abundance: NA
d_gene: TRBD2
len: 11
v_gene: TRBV6-2/TRBV6-3
CDR3aa: CASSSGVTQYF
CDR3nt: TGTGCCAGCAGTAGCGGGGTCACGCAGTATTTT

j_gene: TRBJ2-1
abundance: NA
d_gene: NA
len: 11
v_gene: TRBV5-6
CDR3aa: CASSRGHEQFF
CDR3nt: TGTGCCAGCAGCCGGGGTCATGAGCAGTTCTTC

j_gene: TRBJ2-3
abundance: NA
d_gene: NA
len: 15
v_gene: TRBV20-1
CDR3aa: CSASLVGNVLDTQYF
CDR3nt: TGCAGTGCTAGTCTAGTAGGCAACGTCCTCGATACGCAGTATTTT

j_gene: TRBJ1-5
abundance: NA
d_gene: TRBD1
len: 14
v_gene: TRBV6-2/TRBV6-3
CDR3aa: CASKPTGQEQPQHF
CDR3nt: TGTGCCAGCAAACCGACAGGGCAGGAGCAGCCCCAGCATTTT

j_gene: TRBJ2-1
abundance: many
d_gene: TRBD1
len: 16
v_gene: TRBV4-3
CDR3aa: CASSQERTGGLGEQFF
CDR3nt: TGCGCCAGCAGCCAAGAGAGGACAGGGGGACTTGGTGAGCAGTTCTTC